The clone carrying this T cell receptor beta chain was detected a few times. A single record per CDR3 protein comes from TCRdb applying MiXCR to the 5' RACE reads. The sample includes more than 350,000 distinct CDR3 sequences, about 9.9% of them seen just once. These data originate in a study of T cells after yellow fever vaccination. The CDR3 runs 14 residues. The V and J ends lost 2 bases and 5 bases respectively, with 13 bases between them. The germline V gene encodes CDR1 SGHTA and CDR2 FQGNSA. The chain recombines TRBV7-2 with TRBJ2-7, with D perhaps matching TRBD1 or TRBD2 (6 bases each). The starting material was PBMCs, obtained on the day of the first yellow fever vaccination. This clonotype was obtained from a man between 18 and 29 years old who received the YFV17D yellow fever vaccine. DNA of the CDR3: TGTGCCAGCAGCTTAATTGGGGGGCCCAACGAGCAGTACTTC. Translated, it gives CASSLIGGPNEQYF.